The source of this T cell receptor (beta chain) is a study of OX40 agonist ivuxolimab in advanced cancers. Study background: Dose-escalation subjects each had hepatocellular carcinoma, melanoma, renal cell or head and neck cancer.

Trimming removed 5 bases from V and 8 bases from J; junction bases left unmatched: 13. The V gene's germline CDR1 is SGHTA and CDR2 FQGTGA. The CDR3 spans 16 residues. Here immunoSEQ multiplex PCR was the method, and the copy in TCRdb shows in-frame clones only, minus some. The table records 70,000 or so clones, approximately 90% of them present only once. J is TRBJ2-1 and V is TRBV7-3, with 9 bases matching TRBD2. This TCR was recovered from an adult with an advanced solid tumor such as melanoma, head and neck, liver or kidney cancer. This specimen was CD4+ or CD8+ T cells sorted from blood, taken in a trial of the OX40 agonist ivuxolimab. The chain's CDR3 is CASSTVGAGGIYEQFF. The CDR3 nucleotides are TGTGCCAGCAGCACCGTAGGTGCGGGAGGGATCTATGAGCAGTTCTTC.